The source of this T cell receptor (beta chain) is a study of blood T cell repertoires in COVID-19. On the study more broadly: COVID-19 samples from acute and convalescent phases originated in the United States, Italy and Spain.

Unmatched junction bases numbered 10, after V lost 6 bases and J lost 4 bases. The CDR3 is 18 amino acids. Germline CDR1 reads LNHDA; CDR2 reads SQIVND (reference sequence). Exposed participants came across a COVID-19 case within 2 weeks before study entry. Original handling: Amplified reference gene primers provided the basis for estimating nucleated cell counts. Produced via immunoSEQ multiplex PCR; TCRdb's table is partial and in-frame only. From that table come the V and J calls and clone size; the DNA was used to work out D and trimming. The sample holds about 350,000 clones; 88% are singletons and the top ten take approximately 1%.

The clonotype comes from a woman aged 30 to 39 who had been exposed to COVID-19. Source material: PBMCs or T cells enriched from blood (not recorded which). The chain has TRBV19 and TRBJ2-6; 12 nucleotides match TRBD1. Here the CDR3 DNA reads TGTGCCAGTAGGACCTTGGGACAGGGGGCTGGAGGGGCCAACGTCCTGACTTTC. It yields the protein CASRTLGQGAGGANVLTF.